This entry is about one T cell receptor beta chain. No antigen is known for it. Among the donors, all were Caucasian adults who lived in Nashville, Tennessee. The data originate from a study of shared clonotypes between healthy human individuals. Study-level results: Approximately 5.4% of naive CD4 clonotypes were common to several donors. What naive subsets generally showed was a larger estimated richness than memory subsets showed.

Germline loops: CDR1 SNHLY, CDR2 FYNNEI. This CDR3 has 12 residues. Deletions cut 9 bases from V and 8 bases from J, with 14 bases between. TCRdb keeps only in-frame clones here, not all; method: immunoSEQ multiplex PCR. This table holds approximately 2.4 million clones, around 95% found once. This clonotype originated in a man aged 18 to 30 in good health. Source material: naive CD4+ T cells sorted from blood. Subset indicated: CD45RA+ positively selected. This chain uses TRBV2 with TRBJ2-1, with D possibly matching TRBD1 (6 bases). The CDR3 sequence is CASKSGGDEQFF. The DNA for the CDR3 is TGTGCCAGTAAGAGTGGGGGCGATGAGCAGTTCTTC. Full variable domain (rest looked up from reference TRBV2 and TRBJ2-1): EPEVTQTPSHQVTQMGQEVILRCVPISNHLYFYWYRQILGQKVEFLVSFYNNEISEKSEIFDDQFSVERPDGSNFTLKIRSTKLEDSAMYFCASKSGGDEQFFGPGTRLTVL.